A selection of T cell receptor beta chains follows, all from one sample in a study of naive and memory T cell subsets. MiXCR, applied by TCRdb to the 5' RACE reads, yields one record per CDR3 protein. The profile shows tens of thousands of distinct CDR3 sequences, 16% of them singletons. The receptors here all came from a female donor in good health. CDR3s include the opening cysteine and the closing phenylalanine or tryptophan. The D gene is left open where the match is weak. Not every row has a clone size; where given, it reads once, few, many or a size class.

TRBJ1-2 TRBV29-1 many NA CSVEDRPVYGYTF TGCAGCGTTGAAGATCGGCCAGTTTATGGCTACACCTTC
TRBJ2-1 TRBV18 many TRBD1 CASTGQVGDEQFF TGTGCCAGCACTGGACAGGTCGGCGATGAGCAGTTCTTC
TRBJ2-3 TRBV6-4 NA TRBD2 CASSDSSGGTDTQYF TGTGCCAGCAGTGACTCCAGCGGGGGCACAGATACGCAGTATTTT
TRBJ1-1 TRBV29-1 many NA CSVKGMGLEAFF TGCAGCGTGAAAGGGATGGGGCTTGAAGCTTTCTTT
TRBJ2-2 TRBV6-5 few TRBD2 CASRREANTGELFF TGTGCCAGCAGGCGGGAGGCGAACACCGGGGAGCTGTTTTTT
TRBJ2-5 TRBV7-9 medium-sized NA CASSFTGIETQYF TGTGCCAGCAGCTTTACAGGGATAGAGACCCAGTACTTC
TRBJ1-1 TRBV6-6 NA NA CASRPDRMNTEAFF TGTGCCAGCAGGCCCGACAGAATGAACACTGAAGCTTTCTTT
TRBJ2-7 TRBV20-1 NA NA CSGTELTYEQYF TGCAGTGGAACGGAGCTCACCTACGAGCAGTACTTC
TRBJ2-1 TRBV11-1 many NA CASSLSRMQGEQFF TGTGCCAGCAGCTTATCTCGGATGCAGGGTGAGCAGTTCTTC
TRBJ2-1 TRBV3-1 NA NA CASSQVSGGPNNEQFF TGTGCCAGCAGCCAGGTTTCCGGGGGCCCTAACAATGAGCAGTTCTTC
TRBJ1-4 TRBV6-5 NA TRBD1 CASKKDRAGEKLFF TGTGCCAGCAAGAAGGACAGGGCGGGTGAAAAACTGTTTTTT
TRBJ1-1 TRBV12-3/TRBV12-4 few NA CASSLSVHEAFF TGTGCCAGCAGTTTAAGCGTACACGAAGCTTTCTTT
TRBJ2-7 TRBV5-6 NA TRBD1 CASSFWTGTGTEQYF TGTGCCAGCAGCTTCTGGACAGGGACAGGGACCGAGCAGTACTTC
TRBJ1-2 TRBV29-1 many NA CSVEDKIEYGYTF TGCAGCGTGGAGGATAAAATCGAGTATGGCTACACCTTC
TRBJ1-1 TRBV6-5 NA NA CASSRDRPMNTEAFF TGTGCCAGCAGCCGCGACAGGCCCATGAACACTGAAGCTTTCTTT